Presented here are 9 T cell receptor beta chains from one specimen sequenced in a study of blood T cell repertoires in COVID-19 (dated by TCRdb to the early 2020s). Receptor amplification or capture employed the immunoSEQ multiplex PCR assay. The immuneACCESS repertoire file appears here via TCRdb, limited to in-frame rearrangements. These files lack a portion of the clones; in checked studies, under half of the deficit traces to unresolved V genes, and the cause of the others is not known. This sample has roughly 280,000 clones in its table, and under 95% of those were observed once. The ten largest account for around 2.8% of the sample. The sequencing sample was made of PBMCs or T cells enriched from blood (not recorded which). These receptors were taken from a man in his forties or fifties who had been exposed to COVID-19.

This rearrangement joins TRBV18 to TRBJ2-7; 7 bases match TRBD1. Trimming removed 2 bases from V and 1 base from J; junction bases left unmatched: 11. CDR1 is KGHSH, CDR2 LQKENI, per germline. The CDR3 totals 17 residues. CDR3 protein: CASSPLGDRASSYEQYF. In DNA, the CDR3 is TGTGCCAGCTCACCATTAGGAGACAGGGCGAGTTCCTACGAGCAGTACTTC.

J is TRBJ2-1 and V is TRBV30; 11 positions match TRBD2. V lost 1 base, J lost 13 bases, and 6 bases stayed unmatched. CDR3 length: 13 amino acids. CDR1 and CDR2 (germline): GTSNPN, SVGIG (reference sequence). The CDR3 bases are TGTGCCTGGAGTGGGGGACTAGCGGTGACACAGTTCTTC. It yields the protein CAWSGGLAVTQFF.

The chain combines TRBV30 with TRBJ1-2, with TRBD1 as a possible D gene (6 bases). Germline V CDR1 and CDR2: GTSNPN, SVGIG (reference sequence). Trimming pared 0 bases from V and 7 bases from J, leaving 12 bases between. CDR3 length: 13 residues. In nucleotides, the CDR3 is TGTGCCTGGAGTGTACCGGGGGGCGGTGGCTACACCTTC. Translated, it gives CAWSVPGGGGYTF.

The rearrangement links TRBV19 to TRBJ2-6; a weak D match, TRBD2 (6 bases). This CDR3 has 15 residues. The germline CDR1 and CDR2 sequences are LNHDA and SQIVND (reference sequence). V was shortened by 5 bases and J by 4 bases, with 12 bases between the two germline ends. CDR3 residues: CASSGGNPGANVLTF. The CDR3 coding sequence is TGTGCCAGTAGTGGAGGGAATCCCGGGGCCAACGTCCTGACTTTC. Full variable domain (rest looked up from reference TRBV19 and TRBJ2-6): DGGITQSPKYLFRKEGQNVTLSCEQNLNHDAMYWYRQDPGQGLRLIYYSQIVNDFQKGDIAEGYSVSREKKESFPLTVTSAQKNPTAFYLCASSGGNPGANVLTFGAGSRLTVL.

V is TRBV28 and J is TRBJ1-5, with 12 positions matching TRBD1. CDR1 is MDHEN, CDR2 SYDVKM, per germline. The CDR3 is made up of 13 amino acids. The ends lost 10 bases at V and 8 bases at J; junction bases unmatched: 6. CDR3 sequence reads: CATGQGAWEPQHF. The CDR3 DNA reads TGTGCCACGGGACAGGGGGCATGGGAGCCCCAGCATTTT.

The CDR3 bases are TGTGCCAGCAGCTTGGAGAAGCGGGGCGAAGAGACCCAGTACTTC. It specifies CASSLEKRGEETQYF. V is TRBV5-4 and J is TRBJ2-5; TRBD2 matches 7 bases. The V gene end was trimmed by 0 bases and the J gene end by 3 bases; junction bases not matched to a gene: 5. The CDR3 totals 15 residues. Germline V CDR1 and CDR2: SGHNT, YYREEE (reference sequence).

V and J are TRBV24-1 and TRBJ1-2, with TRBD1 matching 7 bases. Germline V gives CDR1 KGHDR, CDR2 SFDVKD. CDR3 length equals 16 residues. V lost 3 bases to trimming and J lost 4 bases; unmatched junction nucleotides: 10. CDR3 protein: CATSDPKGTELYGYTF. The CDR3 region has the DNA TGTGCCACCAGTGATCCGAAAGGGACAGAGCTCTATGGCTACACCTTC.

This chain links TRBV5-5 with TRBJ1-5, with TRBD1 identical over 8 bases. Germline CDR1 SGHKS, CDR2 YYEKEE (reference sequence). With 4 bases clipped from V and 7 bases from J, the junction kept 7 bases outside the gene matches. This CDR3 spans 14 amino acids. The CDR3 bases are TGTGCCAGCAGCCCACGGACAGGGCGCCAGCCCCAGCATTTT. This translates into CASSPRTGRQPQHF. The variable domain in full, completed from reference TRBV5-5 and TRBJ1-5, reads DAGVTQSPTHLIKTRGQQVTLRCSPISGHKSVSWYQQVLGQGPQFIFQYYEKEERGRGNFPDRFSARQFPNYSSELNVNALLLGDSALYLCASSPRTGRQPQHFGDGTRLSIL.

This sequence joins TRBV28 and TRBJ2-6, with TRBD1 identical over 7 bases. The germline CDR1 and CDR2 sequences are MDHEN and SYDVKM. The CDR3 sequence is 15 residues long. The J segment lost 2 bases and the V segment lost 2 bases, leaving 0 bases of the junction unmatched. The CDR3 loop is CASSLRGPGANVLTF. CDR3 nucleotides: TGTGCCAGCAGTTTAAGGGGGCCTGGGGCCAACGTCCTGACTTTC.